A single sample is the source of the 28 T cell receptor beta chains below, sequenced in a study of T cell repertoires and HLA-DP antigens. Sequencing was performed with immunoSEQ multiplex PCR; in TCRdb, only in-frame clones are kept and a portion is missing. This sample yields around 110,000 clones, of which approximately 92% are seen a single time; 0.25% to 0.3% belongs to the top ten. Their antigens are not known. Specimen: CD4+ T cells from PBMCs. The receptors were sampled from a woman between 18 and 30 years old in good health and CMV-seronegative.

V and J are TRBV30 and TRBJ2-3; D is undetermined. V was cut by 0 bases and J by 4 bases, with 11 bases left in between. The CDR3 covers 14 residues. CDR1 GTSNPN and CDR2 SVGIG come from the germline V gene (reference sequence). The CDR3 coding sequence is TGTGCCTGGAGTGTACTTGGGGTTGCAGATACGCAGTATTTT. It is translated as CAWSVLGVADTQYF.

This sequence joins TRBV5-4 and TRBJ2-5, with 10 bases lining up with TRBD1. The CDR3 is 14 amino acids. In germline, CDR1 is SGHNT, CDR2 YYREEE (reference sequence). J lost 5 bases, V lost 4 bases, and 5 bases had no gene match. The CDR3 loop reads CASSGTGDGETQYF. CDR3 DNA sequence: TGTGCCAGCAGCGGGACAGGGGACGGGGAGACCCAGTACTTC.

This clone has just one count. This chain links TRBV4-1 with TRBJ2-6; D not resolved. V gave up 4 bases and J gave up 5 bases, with 6 bases separating them. The CDR3 runs to 13 residues. The V gene's germline CDR1 is MGHRA and CDR2 YSYEKL. For the CDR3, the DNA is TGCGCCAGCAGCCTACGTTGGGCCAACGTCCTGACTTTC. This sequence encodes CASSLRWANVLTF.

CDR3 bases: TGTGCCAGCAGCTTATGGGACACCAACTATGGCTACACCTTC. Translation gives CASSLWDTNYGYTF. This chain links TRBV7-9 with TRBJ1-2; D may be TRBD1 (6 bases). V gave up 2 bases and J gave up 2 bases, with 9 bases separating them. Germline CDR1 reads SEHNR; CDR2 reads FQNEAQ (reference sequence). The CDR3 runs to 14 residues.

V is TRBV5-4 and J is TRBJ2-1, with D tentatively TRBD2 (5 bases). CDR1 and CDR2 from the germline V gene are SGHNT and YYREEE (reference sequence). V was trimmed by 4 bases and J by 2 bases, leaving 16 bases between them. The CDR3 runs to 16 residues. The CDR3 loop reads CASSPRVTRAYNEQFF. Here the CDR3 DNA reads TGTGCCAGCAGCCCGCGGGTGACTCGAGCCTACAATGAGCAGTTCTTC.

The genes are TRBV19 and TRBJ1-1, with D uncertain. The CDR3 consists of 14 residues. The V and J ends lost 1 base and 0 bases respectively, with 6 bases between them. Germline V gene sequence: CDR1 LNHDA, CDR2 SQIVND (reference sequence). CDR3 nucleotide sequence: TGTGCCAGTAGTATAGGGGGTTTGAACACTGAAGCTTTCTTT. Protein: CASSIGGLNTEAFF.

This clone came up once. The J gene is TRBJ2-1, the V gene TRBV15, with 11 bases aligning to TRBD2. The germline V gene has CDR1 LNHNV and CDR2 YYDKDF (reference sequence). J was trimmed by 4 bases and V by 3 bases; bases with no gene match: 5. CDR3 length equals 16 residues. The CDR3 spells CATSRGLAARYNEQFF. CDR3 sequence (DNA): TGTGCCACCAGCAGGGGACTAGCGGCCCGTTACAATGAGCAGTTCTTC. Drawing the rest from reference TRBV15 and TRBJ2-1, the complete variable domain is DAMVIQNPRYQVTQFGKPVTLSCSQTLNHNVMYWYQQKSSQAPKLLFHYYDKDFNNEADTPDNFQSRRPNTSFCFLDIRSPGLGDTAMYLCATSRGLAARYNEQFFGPGTRLTVL.

This clone was detected once. V gene TRBV15 combines with J gene TRBJ1-2, with 10 positions matching TRBD1. This CDR3 is built from 15 residues. In germline, CDR1 is LNHNV, CDR2 YYDKDF (reference sequence). V lost 1 base, J lost 8 bases, and 7 bases stayed unmatched. The CDR3 DNA is TGTGCCACCAGCAGAGCCGGGACAGGGGAGGGAGGCTACACCTTC. This translates into CATSRAGTGEGGYTF.

Worth noting for this clone: Distinct nucleotide sequences in the sample also encode this CDR3. The V call is TRBV18, the J call TRBJ2-3; D gene uncertain. The CDR3 length is 13 residues. The V end was cut by 3 bases, the J end by 3 bases, with 7 bases between. Germline CDR1 reads KGHSH; CDR2 reads LQKENI. DNA of the CDR3: TGTGCCAGCTCACCCCCCGTAACAGATACGCAGTATTTT. Its translation is CASSPPVTDTQYF.

The chain has TRBV9 and TRBJ2-2; a weak D match, TRBD1 (5 bases). The CDR3 has 15 residues. Per the germline V gene, CDR1 is SGDLS and CDR2 is YYNGEE. The V gene lost 3 bases and the J gene lost 2 bases, with 11 bases spanning the gap. In nucleotides, the CDR3 is TGTGCCAGCAGCGCCAGACAGTTCAACACCGGGGAGCTGTTTTTT. Protein: CASSARQFNTGELFF.

The V and J genes are TRBV7-9 and TRBJ2-1, with D possibly TRBD2 on 5 matching bases. CDR1 and CDR2 (germline): SEHNR, FQNEAQ (reference sequence). The length of the CDR3 is 13 residues. V was shortened by 0 bases and J by 7 bases, with 7 bases between the two germline ends. For the CDR3, the DNA is TGTGCCAGCAGCTTAGCCTCGGGGAATGAGCAGTTCTTC. Translated, it gives CASSLASGNEQFF.

This rearrangement joins TRBV29-1 to TRBJ1-2; D is unclear. CDR3 length: 11 residues. V was cut by 8 bases and J by 8 bases, with 15 bases left in between. Germline V gene data show CDR1 as SQVTM and CDR2 as ANQGSEA. The CDR3 DNA sequence: TGCAGCACCCCAGCGGCGGGAGGCTACACCTTC. As protein: CSTPAAGGYTF.

The J gene is TRBJ1-3, the V gene TRBV7-9; D call uncertain. The CDR3 spans 14 residues. Trimming shortened V by 1 base and J by 0 bases, and 4 bases separated the two germline ends. CDR1 is SEHNR and CDR2 is FQNEAQ in the germline V gene (reference sequence). CDR3 nucleotide sequence: TGTGCCAGCAGCTTAGGCTACTCTGGAAACACCATATATTTT. This encodes CASSLGYSGNTIYF.

This sequence joins TRBV7-9 and TRBJ1-3, with 7 positions matching TRBD1. The CDR3 contains 16 residues. CDR1 and CDR2 (germline): SEHNR, FQNEAQ (reference sequence). J lost 6 bases, V lost 0 bases, and 8 bases had no gene match. DNA for the CDR3: TGTGCCAGCAGCTTAGCTTACGGGACAGTATTAAACACCATATATTTT. Its translation: CASSLAYGTVLNTIYF.

The chain uses TRBV6-1 and TRBJ1-5, with D hard to call. The germline gives CDR1 MNHNS, CDR2 SASEGT. The CDR3 consists of 16 residues. V was trimmed by 2 bases and J by 6 bases, leaving 17 bases between them. The CDR3 loop is CASSEFGPPVGQPQHF. In DNA, the CDR3 is TGTGCCAGCAGTGAATTCGGGCCCCCCGTGGGTCAGCCCCAGCATTTT.

The chain links TRBV5-1 to TRBJ2-2, with a weak D call TRBD1 (6 bases). Trimming cost V 6 bases and J 2 bases, with 8 bases left between them. Germline CDR1 is SGHRS and CDR2 is YFSETQ. The CDR3 sequence is 13 residues long. CDR3 amino acids: CASKQGNTGELFF. Written as DNA, the CDR3 is TGCGCCAGCAAACAGGGTAACACCGGGGAGCTGTTTTTT.

V gene TRBV5-4 combines with J gene TRBJ2-1; 9 nucleotides line up with TRBD1. Germline V gene sequence: CDR1 SGHNT, CDR2 YYREEE (reference sequence). The V and J ends lost 3 bases and 7 bases, in that order; junction bases with no gene match: 8. The CDR3 has 15 amino acids. This CDR3 is CASSYRDRVNNEQFF. Written as DNA, the CDR3 is TGTGCCAGCAGCTATAGGGACAGGGTGAATAATGAGCAGTTCTTC.

The J gene is TRBJ2-7, the V gene TRBV5-6; D possibly corresponds to TRBD2 (5 bases). This CDR3 is 16 amino acids long. Trimming removed 2 bases at V and 1 base at J, with 16 bases between. The germline gives CDR1 SGHDT, CDR2 YYEEEE. The CDR3 reads CASSFWSRGVSYEQYF. The CDR3, as DNA: TGTGCCAGCAGCTTTTGGTCCCGGGGTGTATCCTACGAGCAGTACTTC.

This clone has a handful of counts. This sample also contains other DNA sequences that code for the same CDR3. The chain couples TRBV19 to TRBJ2-7; D remains unclear. The germline V and J ends were trimmed by 8 bases and 4 bases, with 12 bases remaining between them. The CDR3 is 12 amino acids. Germline V CDR1 and CDR2: LNHDA, SQIVND (reference sequence). The CDR3, as DNA: TGTGCCAGTGGACGGACGGAATACGAGCAGTACTTC. Encoded protein: CASGRTEYEQYF.

The V call is TRBV6-5, the J call TRBJ1-4, with 9 positions matching TRBD1. From germline, CDR1 is MNHEY and CDR2 SVGAGI. V trimming: 1 base; J trimming: 6 bases; junction bases outside the gene matches: 3. The CDR3 spans 15 residues. As DNA, the CDR3 is TGTGCCAGCAGTTACTTGGGACAGGGTGATGAAAAACTGTTTTTT. Its translation is CASSYLGQGDEKLFF.

The V call is TRBV5-1, the J call TRBJ2-3; D is uncertain. CDR1 and CDR2 (germline): SGHRS, YFSETQ. The CDR3 extends over 14 amino acids. The ends were cut back, 0 bases at V and 0 bases at J, with 5 bases in the middle. CDR3 in amino acids: CASSLGVSTDTQYF. For the CDR3, the DNA is TGCGCCAGCAGCTTGGGGGTCAGCACAGATACGCAGTATTTT.

The gene calls are TRBV7-9 and TRBJ2-7; 10 bases align to TRBD1. The CDR3 has 15 residues. From germline, CDR1 is SEHNR and CDR2 FQNEAQ (reference sequence). V lost 4 bases to trimming and J lost 6 bases; unmatched junction nucleotides: 9. The CDR3 loop reads CASSSHRDRGSEQYF. CDR3 DNA sequence: TGTGCCAGCAGCTCGCACCGGGACAGGGGAAGCGAGCAGTACTTC.

The chain has TRBV7-9 and TRBJ2-5; 11 nucleotides line up with TRBD2. The V and J ends lost 5 bases and 5 bases, in that order; junction bases with no gene match: 10. Looked up from germline, CDR1 is SEHNR and CDR2 is FQNEAQ (reference sequence). The CDR3 contains 16 residues. CDR3 protein: CASSPRPLAGGETQYF. In nucleotides, the CDR3 is TGTGCCAGCAGCCCGCGCCCTCTAGCGGGAGGCGAGACCCAGTACTTC.

The V and J genes are TRBV5-6 and TRBJ2-2; D may be TRBD2 (6 bases). From germline, CDR1 is SGHDT and CDR2 YYEEEE. V lost 4 bases to trimming and J lost 0 bases, with 16 bases between them. This CDR3 is built from 17 residues. CDR3 coding DNA: TGTGCCAGCAGCCCATTGGGCGGGGCCCCGAACACCGGGGAGCTGTTTTTT. It translates to CASSPLGGAPNTGELFF.

The chain uses TRBV11-2 and TRBJ2-1, with 7 nucleotides matching TRBD1. This CDR3 is 10 amino acids long. Looked up from germline, CDR1 is SGHAT and CDR2 is FQNNGV. J lost 9 bases, V lost 8 bases, and 1 base had no gene match. CDR3 DNA sequence: TGTGCCAGCTACAGGGGTGAGCAGTTCTTC. Its translation is CASYRGEQFF.

This rearrangement joins TRBV5-1 to TRBJ2-5; D might be TRBD2 (5 bases). CDR3 length equals 13 residues. The germline CDR1 and CDR2 sequences are SGHRS and YFSETQ. Trimming left V 4 bases short and J 5 bases short, with 12 bases between. The CDR3 loop is CASSIGNGETQYF. CDR3 sequence (DNA): TGCGCCAGCAGCATCGGGAACGGGGAGACCCAGTACTTC.

The rearrangement joins TRBV6-5 to TRBJ2-7; 9 positions match TRBD1. V lost 6 bases and J lost 1; bases outside the gene matches: 7. The germline CDR1 and CDR2 sequences are MNHEY and SVGAGI. The CDR3 is made up of 15 amino acids. The CDR3 spells CASRPTGTGSYEQYF. In DNA form, the CDR3 reads TGTGCCAGCAGGCCGACCGGGACAGGGTCCTACGAGCAGTACTTC.

The CDR3 sequence: CASSIDQVANQPQHF. The CDR3 DNA sequence: TGTGCCAGTAGTATAGATCAGGTTGCCAATCAGCCCCAGCATTTT. The chain combines TRBV19 with TRBJ1-5; D uncertain. Germline V gene sequence: CDR1 LNHDA, CDR2 SQIVND (reference sequence). The CDR3 extends over 15 amino acids. Trimming shortened V by 0 bases and J by 3 bases, and 9 bases separated the two germline ends. Full variable domain (outside the CDR3, taken from reference TRBV19 and TRBJ1-5): DGGITQSPKYLFRKEGQNVTLSCEQNLNHDAMYWYRQDPGQGLRLIYYSQIVNDFQKGDIAEGYSVSREKKESFPLTVTSAQKNPTAFYLCASSIDQVANQPQHFGDGTRLSIL.